A selection of T cell receptor beta chains follows, all from one sample in a study of T cells after yellow fever vaccination. TCRdb re-derived calls from the 5' RACE reads in MiXCR, one entry per CDR3 protein. In the table there are around 550,000 distinct CDR3 sequences, under 25% of which are singletons. The sequenced sample was PBMCs, obtained 15 days after the yellow fever booster vaccination. The receptors shown here come from a man aged 25-45 years who received the YFV17D yellow fever vaccine. Each CDR3 is given with its conserved first and last residue.

j_call: TRBJ1-5; v_call: TRBV5-5; cdr3_aa: CASSLEDRQPQHF
j_call: TRBJ2-7; v_call: TRBV5-1; cdr3_aa: CASSLRTSGYSYEQYF
j_call: TRBJ2-7; v_call: TRBV6-1; cdr3_aa: CASSLVRSTHEQYF
j_call: TRBJ2-7; v_call: TRBV28; cdr3_aa: CASGRTYEQYF
j_call: TRBJ1-5; v_call: TRBV5-6; cdr3_aa: CASSYWGTQGQPQHF
j_call: TRBJ2-3; v_call: TRBV7-8; cdr3_aa: CASSLAFTDTQYF
j_call: TRBJ2-1; v_call: TRBV5-1; cdr3_aa: CASSGPGTSGNRVVNEQFF
j_call: TRBJ2-7; v_call: TRBV7-2; cdr3_aa: CASSLDRGQAYEQYF
j_call: TRBJ2-3; v_call: TRBV15; cdr3_aa: CATSRSKADTQYF
j_call: TRBJ2-7; v_call: TRBV7-2; cdr3_aa: CASSLFGAGLSYEQYF
j_call: TRBJ2-1; v_call: TRBV12-3/TRBV12-4; cdr3_aa: CASSFGGSYNEQFF
j_call: TRBJ2-7; v_call: TRBV7-2; cdr3_aa: CASSFRAGESAEQYF
j_call: TRBJ2-5; v_call: TRBV5-1; cdr3_aa: CASSRGLAGDLQETQYF
j_call: TRBJ2-2; v_call: TRBV30; cdr3_aa: CAWSVLKGGFNTGELFF
j_call: TRBJ1-2; v_call: TRBV12-3/TRBV12-4; cdr3_aa: CASSFSGLVGYTF
j_call: TRBJ1-1; v_call: TRBV7-2; cdr3_aa: CATLSGRRTEAFF
j_call: TRBJ2-3; v_call: TRBV20-1; cdr3_aa: CSYDRSTDTQYF